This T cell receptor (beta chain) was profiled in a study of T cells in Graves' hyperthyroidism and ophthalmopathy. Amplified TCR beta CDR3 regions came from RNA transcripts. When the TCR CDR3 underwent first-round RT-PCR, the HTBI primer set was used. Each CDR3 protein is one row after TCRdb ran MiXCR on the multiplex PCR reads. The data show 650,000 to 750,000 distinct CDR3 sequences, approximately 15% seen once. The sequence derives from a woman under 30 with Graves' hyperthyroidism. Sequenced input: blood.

CDR3 nucleotide sequence: TGTGCCAGCAGCCAAGGGGGGGGGGGACCCCTCCACTTT. Translating it yields CASSQGGGGPLHF. The V gene is TRBV3-1, the J gene TRBJ1-6; possibly TRBD1 for D (5 bases). This CDR3 comprises 13 residues. Germline CDR1 and CDR2: LGHDT and YNNKEL (reference sequence). V lost 1 base, J lost 12 bases, and 10 bases lay in between.